This is a list of T cell receptor beta chains from one sample in a study of shared clonotypes between healthy human individuals. Assay: immunoSEQ multiplex PCR; the TCRdb copy retains only in-frame clones and omits some. The repertoire consists of 2,500,000 or so clones, with more than 80% occurring once and the leading ten covering more than 0.12%. Material: naive CD4+ T cells sorted from blood. The source is a man aged 18 to 29 in good health. Each CDR3 is given with its conserved first and last residue. The D gene is left open where the match is weak.

V gene	J gene	D gene	CDR3 protein	CDR3 DNA
TRBV5-1	TRBJ2-1	TRBD2	CASSLGTSGIDEQFF	TGCGCCAGCAGCTTGGGGACTAGCGGTATCGATGAGCAGTTCTTC
TRBV29-1	TRBJ2-3	NA	CSVEDGTSSTDTQYF	TGCAGCGTTGAAGATGGAACTAGCAGCACAGATACGCAGTATTTT
TRBV7-9	TRBJ1-6	NA	CASSLVAKASSYNSPLHF	TGTGCCAGCAGCTTAGTCGCCAAGGCTAGCTCCTATAATTCACCCCTCCACTTT
TRBV6-5	TRBJ2-3	TRBD2	CASSYLSGGAADTQYF	TGTGCCAGCAGTTACCTTAGCGGGGGGGCAGCCGATACGCAGTATTTT
TRBV7-2	TRBJ1-6	NA	CASSLAIGATNSPLHF	TGTGCCAGCAGCTTAGCGATAGGGGCAACTAATTCACCCCTCCACTTT
TRBV5-1	TRBJ2-1	TRBD2	CASSLGRTWEGYNEQFF	TGCGCCAGCAGCTTGGGACGTACATGGGAGGGTTACAATGAGCAGTTCTTC
TRBV27	TRBJ2-4	NA	CASSLSKGLAKNIQYF	TGTGCCAGCAGTTTATCCAAGGGACTAGCCAAAAACATTCAGTACTTC
TRBV5-1	TRBJ2-3	TRBD2	CASSFGSGGAGDTQYF	TGCGCCAGCAGCTTTGGAAGCGGGGGGGCCGGAGATACGCAGTATTTT
TRBV6-4	TRBJ1-6	NA	CASRALGDSPLHF	TGTGCCAGCCGGGCACTCGGGGATTCACCCCTCCACTTT
TRBV19	TRBJ1-5	NA	CASSMQPVGQPQHF	TGTGCCAGTAGTATGCAGCCGGTCGGGCAGCCCCAGCATTTT
TRBV30	TRBJ2-5	NA	CAWAPRGQETQYF	TGTGCCTGGGCACCCCGAGGGCAAGAGACCCAGTACTTC
TRBV2	TRBJ2-2	NA	CASSEGHTGELFF	TGTGCCAGCAGTGAGGGGCACACCGGGGAGCTGTTTTTT
TRBV2	TRBJ1-4	NA	CASSEMRSGGGGGLFF	TGTGCCAGCAGTGAAATGCGGTCTGGCGGGGGGGGTGGACTGTTTTTT